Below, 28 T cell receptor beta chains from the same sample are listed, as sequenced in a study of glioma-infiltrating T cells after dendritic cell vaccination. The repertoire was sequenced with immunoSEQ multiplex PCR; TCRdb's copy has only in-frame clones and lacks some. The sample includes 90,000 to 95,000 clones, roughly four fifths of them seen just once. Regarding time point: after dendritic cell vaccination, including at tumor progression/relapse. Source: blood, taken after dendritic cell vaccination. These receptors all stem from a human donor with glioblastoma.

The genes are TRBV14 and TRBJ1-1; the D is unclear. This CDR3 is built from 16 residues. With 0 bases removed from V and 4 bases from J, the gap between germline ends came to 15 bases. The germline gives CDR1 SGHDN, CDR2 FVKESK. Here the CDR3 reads CASSQDPGDTGTEAFF. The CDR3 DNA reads TGTGCCAGCAGCCAAGATCCCGGGGATACGGGCACTGAAGCTTTCTTT.

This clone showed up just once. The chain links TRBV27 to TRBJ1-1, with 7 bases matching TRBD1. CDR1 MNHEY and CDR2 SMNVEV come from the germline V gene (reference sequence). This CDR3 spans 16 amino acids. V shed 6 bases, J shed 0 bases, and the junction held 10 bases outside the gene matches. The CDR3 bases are TGTGCCAGCAGGGTGAATCAGGGGGGTATGAACACTGAAGCTTTCTTT. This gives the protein CASRVNQGGMNTEAFF.

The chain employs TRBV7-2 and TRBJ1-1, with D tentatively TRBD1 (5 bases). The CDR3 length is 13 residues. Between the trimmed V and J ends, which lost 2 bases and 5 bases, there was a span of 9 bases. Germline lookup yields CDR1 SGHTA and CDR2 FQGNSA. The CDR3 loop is CASSLFRQTEAFF. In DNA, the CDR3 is TGTGCCAGCAGCTTATTTCGACAGACTGAAGCTTTCTTT.

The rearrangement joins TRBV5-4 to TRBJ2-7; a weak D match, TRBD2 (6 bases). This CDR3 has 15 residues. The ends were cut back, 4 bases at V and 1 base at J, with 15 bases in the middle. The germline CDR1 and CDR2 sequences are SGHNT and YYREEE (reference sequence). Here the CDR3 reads CASSGGEEGSYEQYV. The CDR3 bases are TGTGCCAGCAGCGGCGGGGAGGAGGGTTCCTACGAGCAGTACGTC.

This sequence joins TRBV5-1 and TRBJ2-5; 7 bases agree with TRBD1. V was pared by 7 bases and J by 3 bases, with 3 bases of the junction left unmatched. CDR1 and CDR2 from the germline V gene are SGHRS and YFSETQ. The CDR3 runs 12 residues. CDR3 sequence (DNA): TGCGCCAGCCGAGGGACAGAAGAGACCCAGTACTTC. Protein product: CASRGTEETQYF.

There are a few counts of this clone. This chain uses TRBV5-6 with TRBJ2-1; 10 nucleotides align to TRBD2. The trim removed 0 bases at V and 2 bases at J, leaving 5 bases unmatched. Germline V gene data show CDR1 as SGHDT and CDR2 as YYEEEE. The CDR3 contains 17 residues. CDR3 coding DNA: TGTGCCAGCAGCTTGGTGGCTAGCGGGGGTCCCTACAATGAGCAGTTCTTC. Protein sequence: CASSLVASGGPYNEQFF.

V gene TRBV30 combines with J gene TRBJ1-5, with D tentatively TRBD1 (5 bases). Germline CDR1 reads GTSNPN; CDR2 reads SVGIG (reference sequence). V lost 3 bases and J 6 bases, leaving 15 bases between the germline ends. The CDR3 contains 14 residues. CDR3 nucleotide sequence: TGTGCCTGGAGAGCTCCCGGGGGAGGTCAGCCCCAGCATTTT. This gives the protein CAWRAPGGGQPQHF.

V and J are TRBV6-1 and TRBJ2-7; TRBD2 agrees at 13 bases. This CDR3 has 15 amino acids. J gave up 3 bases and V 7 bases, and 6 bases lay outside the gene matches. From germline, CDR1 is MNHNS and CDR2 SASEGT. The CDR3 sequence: CASKLAGGRDYEQYV. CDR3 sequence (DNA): TGTGCCAGCAAACTAGCGGGAGGGCGGGACTACGAGCAGTACGTC.

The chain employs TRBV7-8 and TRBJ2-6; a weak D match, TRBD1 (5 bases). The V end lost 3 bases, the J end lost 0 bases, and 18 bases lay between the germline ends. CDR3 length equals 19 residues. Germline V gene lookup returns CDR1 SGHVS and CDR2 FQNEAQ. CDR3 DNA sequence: TGTGCCAGCAGCTTGGGGCGAAAGGCACTAAGCTCTGGGGCCAACGTCCTGACTTTC. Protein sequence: CASSLGRKALSSGANVLTF.

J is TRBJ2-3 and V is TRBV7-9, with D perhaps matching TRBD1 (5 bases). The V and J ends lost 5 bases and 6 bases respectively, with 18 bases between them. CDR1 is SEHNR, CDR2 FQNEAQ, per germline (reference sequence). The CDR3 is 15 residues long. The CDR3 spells CASSQRTPAGDTQYF. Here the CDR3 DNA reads TGTGCCAGCAGCCAGAGGACCCCGGCAGGGGATACGCAGTATTTT.

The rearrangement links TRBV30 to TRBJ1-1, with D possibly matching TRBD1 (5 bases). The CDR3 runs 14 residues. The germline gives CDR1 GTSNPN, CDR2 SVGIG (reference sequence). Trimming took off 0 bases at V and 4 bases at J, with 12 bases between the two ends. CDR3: CAWSVLRGSTEAFF. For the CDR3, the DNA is TGTGCCTGGAGTGTCCTTAGGGGAAGCACTGAAGCTTTCTTT.

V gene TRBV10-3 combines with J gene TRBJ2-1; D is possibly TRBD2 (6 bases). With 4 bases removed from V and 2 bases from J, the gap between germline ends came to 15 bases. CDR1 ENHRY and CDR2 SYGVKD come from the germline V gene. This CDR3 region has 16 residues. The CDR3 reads CAISADLGGAYNEQFF. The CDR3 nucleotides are TGTGCCATCAGTGCGGACCTGGGCGGGGCCTACAATGAGCAGTTCTTC.

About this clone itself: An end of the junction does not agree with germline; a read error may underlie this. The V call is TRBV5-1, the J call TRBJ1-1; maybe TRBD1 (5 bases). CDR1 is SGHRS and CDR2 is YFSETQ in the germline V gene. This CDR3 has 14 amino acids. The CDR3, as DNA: TGCGCCAGCAGCTTGACAGGATTGAACGCTGAAGCTTTCTTT. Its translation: CASSLTGLNAEAFF. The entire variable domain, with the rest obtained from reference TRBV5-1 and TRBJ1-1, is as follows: KAGVTQTPRYLIKTRGQQVTLSCSPISGHRSVSWYQQTPGQGLQFLFEYFSETQRNKGNFPGRFSGRQFSNSRSEMNVSTLELGDSALYLCASSLTGLNAEAFFGQGTRLTVV.

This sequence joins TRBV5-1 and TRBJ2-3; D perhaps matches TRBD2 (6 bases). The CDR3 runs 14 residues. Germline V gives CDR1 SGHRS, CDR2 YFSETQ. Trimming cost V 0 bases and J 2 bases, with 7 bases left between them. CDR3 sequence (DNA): TGCGCCAGCAGCTTGGGGGAGGCCACAGATACGCAGTATTTT. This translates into CASSLGEATDTQYF.

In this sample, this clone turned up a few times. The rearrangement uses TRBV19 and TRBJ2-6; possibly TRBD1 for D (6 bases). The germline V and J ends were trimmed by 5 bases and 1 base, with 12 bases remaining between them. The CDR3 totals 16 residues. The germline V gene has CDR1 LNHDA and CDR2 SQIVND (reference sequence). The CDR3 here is CASSPETGSGANVLTF. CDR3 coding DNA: TGTGCCAGTAGTCCCGAAACAGGGTCTGGGGCCAACGTCCTGACTTTC. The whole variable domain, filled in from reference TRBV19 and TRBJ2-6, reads DGGITQSPKYLFRKEGQNVTLSCEQNLNHDAMYWYRQDPGQGLRLIYYSQIVNDFQKGDIAEGYSVSREKKESFPLTVTSAQKNPTAFYLCASSPETGSGANVLTFGAGSRLTVL.

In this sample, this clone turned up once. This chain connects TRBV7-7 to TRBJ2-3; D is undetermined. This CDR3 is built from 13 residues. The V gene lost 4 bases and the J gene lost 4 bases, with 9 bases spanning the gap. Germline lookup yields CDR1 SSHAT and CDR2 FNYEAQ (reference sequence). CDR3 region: CASSSTVADTQYF. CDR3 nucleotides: TGTGCCAGCAGCTCCACGGTGGCAGATACGCAGTATTTT.

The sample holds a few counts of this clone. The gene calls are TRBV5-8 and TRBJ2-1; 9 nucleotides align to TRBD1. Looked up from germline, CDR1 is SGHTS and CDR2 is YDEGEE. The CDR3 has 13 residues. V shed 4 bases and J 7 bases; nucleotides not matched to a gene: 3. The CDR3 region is CASSPGQGNEQFF. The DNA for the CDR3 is TGTGCCAGCAGCCCCGGACAGGGGAATGAGCAGTTCTTC.

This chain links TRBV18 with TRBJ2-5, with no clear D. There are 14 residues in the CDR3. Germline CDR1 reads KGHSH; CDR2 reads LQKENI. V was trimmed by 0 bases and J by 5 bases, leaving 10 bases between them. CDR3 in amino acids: CASSPPLPRETQYF. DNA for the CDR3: TGTGCCAGCTCACCACCGCTTCCTCGGGAGACCCAGTACTTC.

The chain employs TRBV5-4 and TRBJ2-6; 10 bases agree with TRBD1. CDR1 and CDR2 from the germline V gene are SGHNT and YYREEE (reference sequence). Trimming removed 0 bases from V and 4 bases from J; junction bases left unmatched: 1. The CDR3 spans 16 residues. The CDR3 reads CASSLGQGAGANVLTF. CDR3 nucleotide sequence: TGTGCCAGCAGCTTGGGACAGGGGGCCGGGGCCAACGTCCTGACTTTC.

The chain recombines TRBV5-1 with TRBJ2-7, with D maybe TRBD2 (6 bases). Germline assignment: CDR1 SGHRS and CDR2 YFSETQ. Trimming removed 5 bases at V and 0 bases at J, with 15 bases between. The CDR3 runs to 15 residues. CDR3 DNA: TGCGCCAGCAGTTATGGAGGGAGCGCCTCCTACGAGCAGTACTTC. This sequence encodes CASSYGGSASYEQYF. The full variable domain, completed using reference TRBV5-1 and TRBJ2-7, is KAGVTQTPRYLIKTRGQQVTLSCSPISGHRSVSWYQQTPGQGLQFLFEYFSETQRNKGNFPGRFSGRQFSNSRSEMNVSTLELGDSALYLCASSYGGSASYEQYFGPGTRLTVT.

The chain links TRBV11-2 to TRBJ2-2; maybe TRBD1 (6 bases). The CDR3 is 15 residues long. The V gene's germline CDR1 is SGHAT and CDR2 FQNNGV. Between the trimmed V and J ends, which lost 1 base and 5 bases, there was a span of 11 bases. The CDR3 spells CASSLGHRATGELFF. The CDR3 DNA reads TGTGCCAGCAGCTTAGGTCACAGGGCTACCGGGGAGCTGTTTTTT.

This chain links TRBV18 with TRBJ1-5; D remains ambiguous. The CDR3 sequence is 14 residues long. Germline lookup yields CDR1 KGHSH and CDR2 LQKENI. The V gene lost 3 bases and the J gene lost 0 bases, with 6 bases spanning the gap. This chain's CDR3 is CASSPENSNQPQHF. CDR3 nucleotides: TGTGCCAGCTCACCTGAGAATAGCAATCAGCCCCAGCATTTT.

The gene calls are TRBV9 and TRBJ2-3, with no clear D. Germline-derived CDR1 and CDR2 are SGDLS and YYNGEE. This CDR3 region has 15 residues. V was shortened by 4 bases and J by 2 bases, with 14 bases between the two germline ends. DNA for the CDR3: TGTGCCAGCAGCTCGGAGCGAGTTTTCACAGATACGCAGTATTTT. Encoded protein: CASSSERVFTDTQYF.

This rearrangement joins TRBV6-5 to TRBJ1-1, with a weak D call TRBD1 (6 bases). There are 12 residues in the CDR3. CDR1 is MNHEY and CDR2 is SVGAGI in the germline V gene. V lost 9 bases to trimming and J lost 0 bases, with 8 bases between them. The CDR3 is CASGQLNTEAFF. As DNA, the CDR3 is TGTGCCAGTGGACAGCTGAACACTGAAGCTTTCTTT.

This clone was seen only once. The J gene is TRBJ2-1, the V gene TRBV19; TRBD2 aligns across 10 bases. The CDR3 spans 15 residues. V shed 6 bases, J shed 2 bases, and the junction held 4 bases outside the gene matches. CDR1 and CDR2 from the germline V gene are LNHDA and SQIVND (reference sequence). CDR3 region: CASRRAGGTYNEQFF. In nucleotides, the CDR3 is TGTGCCAGTAGAAGAGCGGGAGGGACCTACAATGAGCAGTTCTTC. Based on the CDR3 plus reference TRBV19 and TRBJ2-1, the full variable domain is DGGITQSPKYLFRKEGQNVTLSCEQNLNHDAMYWYRQDPGQGLRLIYYSQIVNDFQKGDIAEGYSVSREKKESFPLTVTSAQKNPTAFYLCASRRAGGTYNEQFFGPGTRLTVL.

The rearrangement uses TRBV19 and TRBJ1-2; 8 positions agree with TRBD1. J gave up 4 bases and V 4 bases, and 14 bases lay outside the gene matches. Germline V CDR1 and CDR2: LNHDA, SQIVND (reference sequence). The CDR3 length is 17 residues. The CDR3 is CASSTPPTFGQGYGYTF. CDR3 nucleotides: TGTGCCAGTAGTACACCACCTACTTTTGGACAGGGCTATGGCTACACCTTC.

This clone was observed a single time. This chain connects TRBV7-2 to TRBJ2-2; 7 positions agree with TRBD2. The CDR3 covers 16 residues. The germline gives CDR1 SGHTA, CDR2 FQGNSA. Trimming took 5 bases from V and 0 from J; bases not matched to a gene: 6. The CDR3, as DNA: TGTGCCAGCAGCATAATGGGGGGGGCGAACACCGGGGAGCTGTTTTTT. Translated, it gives CASSIMGGANTGELFF.

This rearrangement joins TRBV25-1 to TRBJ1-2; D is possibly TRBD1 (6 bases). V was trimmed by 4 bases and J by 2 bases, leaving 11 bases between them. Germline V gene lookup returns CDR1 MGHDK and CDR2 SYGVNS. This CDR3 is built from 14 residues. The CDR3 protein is CASSGTGINYGYTF. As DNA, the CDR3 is TGTGCCAGCAGTGGAACAGGGATAAACTATGGCTACACCTTC.